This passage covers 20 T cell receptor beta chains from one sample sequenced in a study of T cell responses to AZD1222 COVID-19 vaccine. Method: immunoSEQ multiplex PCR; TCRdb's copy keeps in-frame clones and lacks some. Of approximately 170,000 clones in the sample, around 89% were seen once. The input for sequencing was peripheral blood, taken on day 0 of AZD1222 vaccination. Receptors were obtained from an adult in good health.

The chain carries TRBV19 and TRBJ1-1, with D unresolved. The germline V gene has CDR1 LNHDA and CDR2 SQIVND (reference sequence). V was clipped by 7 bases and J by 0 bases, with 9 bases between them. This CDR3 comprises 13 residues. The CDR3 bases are TGTGCCAGTACCAAACGTATGAACACTGAAGCTTTCTTT. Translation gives CASTKRMNTEAFF. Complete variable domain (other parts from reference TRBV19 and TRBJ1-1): DGGITQSPKYLFRKEGQNVTLSCEQNLNHDAMYWYRQDPGQGLRLIYYSQIVNDFQKGDIAEGYSVSREKKESFPLTVTSAQKNPTAFYLCASTKRMNTEAFFGQGTRLTVV.

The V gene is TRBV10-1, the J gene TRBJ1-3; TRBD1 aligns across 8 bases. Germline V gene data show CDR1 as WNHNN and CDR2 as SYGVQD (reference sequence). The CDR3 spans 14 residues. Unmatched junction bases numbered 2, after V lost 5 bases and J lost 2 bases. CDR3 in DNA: TGCGCCAGCAGTCCGGACAGGGCTGGAAACACCATATATTTT. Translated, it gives CASSPDRAGNTIYF.

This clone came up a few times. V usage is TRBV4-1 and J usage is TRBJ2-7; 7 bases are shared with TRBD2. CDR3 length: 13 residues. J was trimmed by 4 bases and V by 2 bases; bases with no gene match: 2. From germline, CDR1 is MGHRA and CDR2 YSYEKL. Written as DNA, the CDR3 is TGCGCCAGCAGCCAACTGCGGGGGTACGAGCAGTACGTC. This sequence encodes CASSQLRGYEQYV.

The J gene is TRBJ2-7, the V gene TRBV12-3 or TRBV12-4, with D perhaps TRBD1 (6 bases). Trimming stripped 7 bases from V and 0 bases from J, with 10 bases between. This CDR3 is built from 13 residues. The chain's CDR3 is CASTRGSSYEQYF. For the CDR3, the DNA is TGTGCCAGCACCAGGGGTAGCTCCTACGAGCAGTACTTC.

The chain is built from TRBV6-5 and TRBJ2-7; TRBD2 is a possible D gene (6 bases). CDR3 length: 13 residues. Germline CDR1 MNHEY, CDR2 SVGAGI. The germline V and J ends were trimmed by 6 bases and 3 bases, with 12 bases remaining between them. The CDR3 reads CASRGGTSYEQYF. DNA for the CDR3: TGTGCCAGCAGGGGGGGTACTAGCTACGAGCAGTACTTC.

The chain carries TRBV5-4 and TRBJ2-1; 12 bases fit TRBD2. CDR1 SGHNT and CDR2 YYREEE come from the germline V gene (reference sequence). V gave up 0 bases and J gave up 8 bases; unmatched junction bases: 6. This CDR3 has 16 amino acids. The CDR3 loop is CASSLALAGGPYEQFF. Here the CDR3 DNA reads TGTGCCAGCAGCTTGGCGCTAGCGGGGGGGCCCTATGAGCAGTTCTTC.

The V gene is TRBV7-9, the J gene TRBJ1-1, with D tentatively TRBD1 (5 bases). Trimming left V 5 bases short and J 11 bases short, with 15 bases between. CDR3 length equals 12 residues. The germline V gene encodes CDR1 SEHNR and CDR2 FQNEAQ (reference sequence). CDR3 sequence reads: CASSTGRNLAFF. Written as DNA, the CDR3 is TGTGCCAGCAGCACGGGACGCAACCTGGCTTTCTTT. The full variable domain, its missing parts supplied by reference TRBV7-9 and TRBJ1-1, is DTGVSQNPRHKITKRGQNVTFRCDPISEHNRLYWYRQTLGQGPEFLTYFQNEAQLEKSRLLSDRFSAERPKGSFSTLEIQRTEQGDSAMYLCASSTGRNLAFFGQGTRLTVV.

The CDR3 sequence: CASSTGIGTIYF. CDR3 in DNA: TGTGCCAGCAGCACCGGAATCGGCACCATATATTTT. V usage is TRBV7-2 and J usage is TRBJ1-3; D gene ambiguous. The CDR3 totals 12 residues. Trimming removed 5 bases at V and 9 bases at J, with 11 bases between. Germline CDR1 is SGHTA and CDR2 is FQGNSA.

CDR3 sequence: CASIESPQGLLNYGYTF. CDR3 sequence (DNA): TGTGCCAGCATAGAATCCCCACAGGGTCTCCTTAACTATGGCTACACCTTC. The gene calls are TRBV2 and TRBJ1-2, with D possibly matching TRBD1 (6 bases). Trimming took 7 bases from V and 1 from J, leaving 22 bases between them. Germline CDR1 SNHLY, CDR2 FYNNEI. There are 17 residues in the CDR3. Full variable domain (outside the CDR3, taken from reference TRBV2 and TRBJ1-2): EPEVTQTPSHQVTQMGQEVILRCVPISNHLYFYWYRQILGQKVEFLVSFYNNEISEKSEIFDDQFSVERPDGSNFTLKIRSTKLEDSAMYFCASIESPQGLLNYGYTFGSGTRLTVV.

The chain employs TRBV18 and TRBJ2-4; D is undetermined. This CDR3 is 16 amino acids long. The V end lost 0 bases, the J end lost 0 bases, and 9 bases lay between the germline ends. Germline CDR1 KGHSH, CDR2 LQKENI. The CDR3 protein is CASSPPDPLAKNIQYF. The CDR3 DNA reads TGTGCCAGCTCACCACCCGATCCCCTAGCCAAAAACATTCAGTACTTC. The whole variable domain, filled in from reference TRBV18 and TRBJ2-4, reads NAGVMQNPRHLVRRRGQEARLRCSPMKGHSHVYWYRQLPEEGLKFMVYLQKENIIDESGMPKERFSAEFPKEGPSILRIQQVVRGDSAAYFCASSPPDPLAKNIQYFGAGTRLSVL.

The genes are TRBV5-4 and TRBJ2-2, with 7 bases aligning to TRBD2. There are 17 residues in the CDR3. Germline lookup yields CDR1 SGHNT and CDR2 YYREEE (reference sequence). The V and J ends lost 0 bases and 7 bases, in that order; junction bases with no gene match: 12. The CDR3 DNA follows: TGTGCCAGCAGCTTGGGTTCGGGGGGAACCTCGGACGGGGAGCTGTTTTTT. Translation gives CASSLGSGGTSDGELFF.

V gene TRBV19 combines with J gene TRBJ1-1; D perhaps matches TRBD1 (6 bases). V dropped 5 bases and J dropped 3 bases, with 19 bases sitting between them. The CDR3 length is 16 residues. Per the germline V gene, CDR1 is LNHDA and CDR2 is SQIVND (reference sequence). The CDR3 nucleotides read TGTGCCAGTAGTCAACCCAGGGGTCCGGGCGACACTGAAGCTTTCTTT. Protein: CASSQPRGPGDTEAFF.

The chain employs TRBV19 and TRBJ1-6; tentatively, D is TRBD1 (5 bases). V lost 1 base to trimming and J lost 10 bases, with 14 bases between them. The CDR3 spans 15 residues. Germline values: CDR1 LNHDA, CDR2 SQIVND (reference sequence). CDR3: CASSIGGNPGSPLHF. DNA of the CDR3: TGTGCCAGTAGTATAGGGGGCAACCCGGGGTCACCCCTCCACTTT.

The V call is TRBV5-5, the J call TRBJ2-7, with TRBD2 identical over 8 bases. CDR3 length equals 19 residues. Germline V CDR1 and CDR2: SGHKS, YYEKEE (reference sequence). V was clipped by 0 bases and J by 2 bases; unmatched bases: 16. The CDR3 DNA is TGTGCCAGCAGCTTGGATCTTGCGGGGGGACCACTTGCGACCTACGAGCAGTACTTC. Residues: CASSLDLAGGPLATYEQYF.

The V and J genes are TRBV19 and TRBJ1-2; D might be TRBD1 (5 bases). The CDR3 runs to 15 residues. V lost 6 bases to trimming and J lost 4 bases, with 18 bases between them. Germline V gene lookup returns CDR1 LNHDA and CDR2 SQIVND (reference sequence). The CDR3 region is CASRSGLGVSYGYTF. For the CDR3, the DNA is TGTGCCAGTAGATCAGGGTTGGGAGTATCCTATGGCTACACCTTC.

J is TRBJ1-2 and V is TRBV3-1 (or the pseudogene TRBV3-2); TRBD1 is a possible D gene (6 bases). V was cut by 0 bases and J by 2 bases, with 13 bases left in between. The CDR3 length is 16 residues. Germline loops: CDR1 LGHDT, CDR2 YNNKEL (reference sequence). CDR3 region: CASSQEALQGNYGYTF. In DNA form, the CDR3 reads TGTGCCAGCAGCCAAGAGGCATTACAGGGAAACTATGGCTACACCTTC.

In DNA form, the CDR3 reads TGTGCCAGCAGCCTACGACAGGCTAGCACAGATACGCAGTATTTT. It encodes CASSLRQASTDTQYF. This chain links TRBV9 with TRBJ2-3, with a weak D call TRBD1 (6 bases). V was clipped by 4 bases and J by 0 bases, with 12 bases between them. The germline V gene has CDR1 SGDLS and CDR2 YYNGEE. The CDR3 consists of 15 residues.

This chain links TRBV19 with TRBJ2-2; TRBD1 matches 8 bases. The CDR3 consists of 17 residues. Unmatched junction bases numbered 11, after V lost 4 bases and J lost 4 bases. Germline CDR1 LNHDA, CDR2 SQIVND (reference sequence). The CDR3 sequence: CASSKRDRGGVTGELFF. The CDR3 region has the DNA TGTGCCAGTAGTAAAAGAGACAGGGGCGGCGTCACCGGGGAGCTGTTTTTT.

The CDR3 is CASSVEAENTEAFF. The CDR3 DNA sequence: TGTGCCAGCAGCGTAGAGGCAGAGAACACTGAAGCTTTCTTT. This chain connects TRBV9 to TRBJ1-1, with D unclear. V lost 0 bases, J lost 1 base, and 7 bases lay in between. The CDR3 loop spans 14 amino acids. The V gene's germline CDR1 is SGDLS and CDR2 YYNGEE.

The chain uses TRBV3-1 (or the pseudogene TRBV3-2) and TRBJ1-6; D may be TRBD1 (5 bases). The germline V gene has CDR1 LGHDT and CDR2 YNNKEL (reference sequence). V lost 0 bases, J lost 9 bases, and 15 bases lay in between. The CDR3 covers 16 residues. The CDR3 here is CASSQEPTGKGSPLHF. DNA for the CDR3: TGTGCCAGCAGCCAAGAACCCACAGGCAAAGGTTCACCCCTCCACTTT.